This T cell receptor (beta chain) stems from a study of control samples from healthy donors and cancer patients. The data were produced by immunoSEQ multiplex PCR, yet TCRdb's version contains in-frame clones alone and is incomplete. Here the sample table reports roughly 190,000 clones. Germline CDR1 and CDR2: SEHNR and FQNEAQ (reference sequence). The CDR3 consists of 13 residues. V gave up 2 bases and J gave up 6 bases, with 10 bases separating them. The TCR comes from a woman in her 30s in good health. Sequencing was performed on blood. The V and J genes are TRBV7-9 and TRBJ1-2; no definite D call. The CDR3 bases are TGTGCCAGCAGCTTAATCATCGATCATGGCTACACCTTC. It yields the protein CASSLIIDHGYTF.